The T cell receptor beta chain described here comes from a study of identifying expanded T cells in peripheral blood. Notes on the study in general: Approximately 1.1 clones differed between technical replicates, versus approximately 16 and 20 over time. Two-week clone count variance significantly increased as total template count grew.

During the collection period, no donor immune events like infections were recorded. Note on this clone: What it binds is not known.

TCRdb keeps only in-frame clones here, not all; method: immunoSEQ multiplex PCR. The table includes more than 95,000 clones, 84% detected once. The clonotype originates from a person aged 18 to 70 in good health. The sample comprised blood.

CDR3 loop: CASSDPPWGSYGYTF. The CDR3 DNA sequence: TGTGCCAGCAGCGACCCTCCGTGGGGGAGCTATGGCTACACCTTC. The rearrangement links TRBV5-4 to TRBJ1-2, with D maybe TRBD1 (5 bases). Trimming cost V 4 bases and J 4 bases, with 17 bases left between them. Looked up from germline, CDR1 is SGHNT and CDR2 is YYREEE (reference sequence). This CDR3 comprises 15 residues.